One sample yielded the 4 T cell receptor beta chains listed below, sequenced in a study of blood T cell repertoires in COVID-19. The method was immunoSEQ multiplex PCR; TCRdb's version includes in-frame clones alone and lacks a portion of them. Of roughly 39,000 clones in the sample, around 87% were seen once. Sequenced material: peripheral blood. All receptors derive from a man in his fifties or sixties in a cohort sampled during active COVID-19.

V is TRBV19 and J is TRBJ2-7; 7 positions agree with TRBD1. Looked up from germline, CDR1 is LNHDA and CDR2 is SQIVND (reference sequence). Trimming at V came to 7 bases and at J to 2 bases, leaving 11 bases not matched to a gene. The CDR3 runs 15 residues. CDR3 residues: CASTLEGALTYEQYV. CDR3 DNA: TGTGCCAGTACCCTTGAGGGGGCGCTTACCTACGAGCAGTACGTC.

This rearrangement joins TRBV4-1 to TRBJ1-1; possibly TRBD1 for D (6 bases). CDR1 and CDR2 (germline): MGHRA, YSYEKL. This CDR3 region has 16 residues. Trimming removed 4 bases at V and 1 base at J, with 16 bases between. CDR3 sequence reads: CASSLRQAMANTEAFF. Written as DNA, the CDR3 is TGCGCCAGCAGCCTCCGACAGGCGATGGCGAACACTGAAGCTTTCTTT.

This sequence joins TRBV28 and TRBJ1-6; D is undetermined. Germline values: CDR1 MDHEN, CDR2 SYDVKM. V gave up 5 bases and J gave up 9 bases, with 20 bases separating them. The CDR3 consists of 16 residues. The CDR3 reads CASSPPGAGAGSPLHF. The CDR3 DNA sequence: TGTGCCAGCAGTCCTCCGGGCGCGGGCGCGGGTTCACCCCTCCACTTT.

V usage is TRBV6-2 or TRBV6-3 and J usage is TRBJ1-5, with D unresolved. Trimming took 0 bases from V and 6 from J, leaving 9 bases between them. CDR3 length: 14 residues. Germline CDR1 MNHEY, CDR2 SVGEGT. The CDR3: CASSYSHLSQPQHF. The CDR3 DNA sequence: TGTGCCAGCAGTTACTCGCATCTAAGTCAGCCCCAGCATTTT.